This T cell receptor (beta chain) was retrieved from a study of neurological immune-mediated disorders (dated by TCRdb to between 2017 and 2020). Study-level background: Among the roughly 35 multiple sclerosis patients, relapsing-remitting MS accounted for around 30 and secondary progressive MS accounted for 3. Alongside PBMC samples, the set of fewer than 110 TCR-beta libraries contained longitudinal samples, technical triplicates, and paired CD4+ and CD8+ T-cell subsets that had been sorted. Longitudinal HAM/TSP and healthy donors were sampled at 3 time-points each (roughly 3-40 month intervals). Using UMI-based sequencing, the study compared peripheral blood TCR-beta repertoires from patients with HTLV-I-associated myelopathy (HAM/TSP), patients with multiple sclerosis, and healthy controls. The cohort comprised roughly 65 subjects: 15 or so HAM/TSP patients, some 34 multiple sclerosis patients and around 20 healthy controls.

cDNA synthesis used template-switch 5'RACE with a primer carrying a 10-nucleotide random unique molecular identifier tagging each TCR transcript. Every sequencing run yielded over 190 million TCR-beta sequences covering 15-18 subjects. Total RNA was extracted with the RNeasy kit. Using the KAPA Real-time Library Amplification kit, TCR-beta VDJ regions were amplified with primers for the TCR constant region and the 5'RACE anchor. Sample indexes and Illumina adaptors were added in a first PCR, after which library yield was increased in a second PCR. After Ampure bead purification, the TCR product of roughly 650 bp was size-selected on a 2% E-gel SizeSelection system. Before pooling, library quality was checked on a Bioanalyzer, concentration was measured with Qubit, and libraries were quantified with the Kapa Library Quantification kit. An Illumina HiSeq 2500 was used to sequence the libraries paired-end at 2 x 150 bp. To increase sequence diversity, roughly 23-30% phiX was spiked into each library pool. As for how the authors treated the data: The quality-filtered reads were processed with the UMI-based MiGEC pipeline, whose error correction step removed more than 85% of the raw TCR sequences. IMGT germline references were used for alignment of VDJ genes, and clonotypes were defined by a unique CDR3 amino acid sequence together with V-J genes. Clonal expansion, Shannon diversity and CDR3 relatedness were evaluated with VDJtools (CalcPairwiseDistances, ClusterSamples), while phylogenetic trees were built in CLCbio workbench. Expanded clones were defined as having at least 8 unique UMIs, based on coefficient-of-variation modelling across technical triplicates. The raw public reads went through TCRdb reprocessing: fastp at Q25, MiXCR clone calling, in-frame beta chains kept. CDR3 protein duplicates are merged, each entry listing the most common genes and DNA. These V and J calls are TCRdb output, not the study's own analysis. For this sample the table gives tens of thousands of distinct CDR3 sequences, of which 3.5% to 5.5% were detected only once. The top ten clonotypes cover approximately 5.7% of the sample.

The paper as a whole reports these results and caveats: No association of the MS cluster with clinical or MRI features was observed, and the need for larger cohorts was stated by the authors. No identical CDR3 amino acid sequences were shared among expanded clones across subjects, suggesting private TCR-beta repertoires in all groups. TCR clonal expansion was greatest in HAM/TSP patients and smallest in MS patients, who ranked below even healthy controls. In phylogenetic analysis, the repertoires of 18 of 34 MS patients grouped into a cluster of related CDR3 sequences, which suggests a possible signature at the repertoire level.

From cysteine to phenylalanine, the CDR3 is 13 amino acids long. Only the CDR3 DNA is retained, 39 bases long and in frame from the first base. From the germline V gene, CDR1 is SGHRS and CDR2 is YFSETQ. At the junction V is shortened by 5 bases and J by 7 bases, with 15 bases in between. In light of the paper, this sample's time point label describes: longitudinal time-point 3. Unsorted PBMC libraries were generated from 2 million PBMCs stored in RNAlater at -80 °C until RNA extraction. The multiple sclerosis patients were enrolled in a US clinical protocol that used magnetic resonance imaging to evaluate disease progression. Peripheral blood underwent Ficoll-Hypaque density gradient centrifugation to isolate PBMCs, which were then cryopreserved in liquid nitrogen. This clonotype was counted ten times or more. Its antigen remains undetermined. The record has no base qualities; no much larger clone is one base away.

This clonotype originated in a woman in her sixties or seventies with multiple sclerosis. Sample: PBMCs. The sequence joins TRBV5-1 to TRBJ1-2; TRBD1 is possibly the D segment (6 matching bases). CDR3 sequence: CASSSDRDVGYTF. The nucleotides are TGCGCCAGCAGTTCGGACAGAGATGTTGGCTACACCTTC.